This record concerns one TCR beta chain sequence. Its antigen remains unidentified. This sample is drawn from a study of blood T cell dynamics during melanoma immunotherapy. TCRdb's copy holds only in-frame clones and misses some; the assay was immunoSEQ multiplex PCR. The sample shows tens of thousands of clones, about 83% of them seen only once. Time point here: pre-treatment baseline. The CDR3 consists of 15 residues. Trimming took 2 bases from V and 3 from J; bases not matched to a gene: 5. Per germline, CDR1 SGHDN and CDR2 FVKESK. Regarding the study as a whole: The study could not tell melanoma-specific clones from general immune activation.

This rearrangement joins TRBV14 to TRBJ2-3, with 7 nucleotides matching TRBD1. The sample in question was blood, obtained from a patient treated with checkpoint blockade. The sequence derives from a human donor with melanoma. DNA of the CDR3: TGTGCCAGCAGCCAATCACAGGGGTTTACAGATACGCAGTATTTT. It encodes CASSQSQGFTDTQYF.